The 30 T cell receptor beta chains presented below share a single source sample, sequenced in a study of beta chain features in type 1 diabetes. The whole isolated RNA underwent reverse transcription, so sequencing captured expressed TCRB transcripts. Profiling relied on immunoSEQ multiplex PCR, and the TCRdb table lists in-frame clones only, not all of them. Found here are about 340,000 clones, around 8% of them singletons; the top ten hold around 0.45%. The sequenced sample was central memory CD4+ T cells from blood. The receptors were sampled from a woman aged 18-35 years in good health.

This clone was seen more than once but under ten times. Other DNA sequences within the sample encode an identical CDR3. The CDR3 here is CAISEQGGDTEAFF. The CDR3 DNA is TGTGCCATCAGTGAACAGGGCGGGGACACTGAAGCTTTCTTT. V and J are TRBV10-3 and TRBJ1-1, with D possibly TRBD1 on 6 matching bases. V was clipped by 3 bases and J by 3 bases, with 11 bases between them. Germline V gives CDR1 ENHRY, CDR2 SYGVKD. The CDR3 covers 14 residues.

This clone was observed a handful of times. The chain has TRBV18 and TRBJ2-5, with D unclear. Germline lookup yields CDR1 KGHSH and CDR2 LQKENI. There are 13 residues in the CDR3. V lost 3 bases and J lost 3, with 8 bases in between. The CDR3 coding sequence is TGTGCCAGCTCACCTGGGCAGAAAGAGACCCAGTACTTC. It is translated as CASSPGQKETQYF.

The chain links TRBV23-1 to TRBJ2-1; 10 bases are a match to TRBD1. Being an ORF, TRBV23-1 has a function that is uncertain. This CDR3 is 16 amino acids long. V trimming: 7 bases; J trimming: 7 bases; junction bases outside the gene matches: 13. CDR3 in amino acids: CASNPSGDRGRNEQFF. DNA of the CDR3: TGCGCCAGCAATCCCTCCGGGGACAGGGGTAGGAATGAGCAGTTCTTC.

This clone was counted once. The genes are TRBV6-5 and TRBJ2-7; 11 bases fit TRBD2. Germline V lookup: CDR1 MNHEY, CDR2 SVGAGI. V lost 9 bases, J lost 3 bases, and 1 base stayed unmatched. The CDR3 has 12 residues. The CDR3 nucleotides read TGTGCCAGTACTAGCGGGAGCTACGAGCAGTACTTC. Residues: CASTSGSYEQYF.

The rearrangement links TRBV28 to TRBJ1-4; possible D gene TRBD1, 5 bases. CDR1 is MDHEN, CDR2 SYDVKM, per germline. This CDR3 spans 13 amino acids. V lost 2 bases to trimming and J lost 4 bases, with 5 bases between them. As DNA, the CDR3 is TGTGCCAGCAGTTTAGACAGTAATGAAAAACTGTTTTTT. Protein sequence: CASSLDSNEKLFF.

The chain joins TRBV5-1 to TRBJ2-6; D remains ambiguous. This CDR3 comprises 16 residues. Germline V gene sequence: CDR1 SGHRS, CDR2 YFSETQ. Trimming removed 3 bases from V and 0 bases from J, with 10 bases in between. Written as DNA, the CDR3 is TGCGCCAGCAGCTACTCTTGGGGCTCTGGGGCCAACGTCCTGACTTTC. Residues: CASSYSWGSGANVLTF. The full variable domain, with the rest looked up from reference TRBV5-1 and TRBJ2-6, is KAGVTQTPRYLIKTRGQQVTLSCSPISGHRSVSWYQQTPGQGLQFLFEYFSETQRNKGNFPGRFSGRQFSNSRSEMNVSTLELGDSALYLCASSYSWGSGANVLTFGAGSRLTVL.

This clone was picked up a small number of times. The chain recombines TRBV7-8 with TRBJ1-1; no clear D. V was cut by 3 bases and J by 0 bases, with 5 bases left in between. This CDR3 has 13 residues. Germline V gene sequence: CDR1 SGHVS, CDR2 FQNEAQ. The DNA of the CDR3 is TGTGCCAGCAGCTTGCAGTTGAACACTGAAGCTTTCTTT. Translation gives CASSLQLNTEAFF.

The table lists this clone with a few counts. The chain carries TRBV7-8 and TRBJ2-7; possible D gene TRBD1, 6 bases. The germline gives CDR1 SGHVS, CDR2 FQNEAQ. The CDR3 is made up of 14 amino acids. V gave up 5 bases and J gave up 4 bases, with 15 bases separating them. The CDR3 is CASSARAGTYEQYF. In nucleotides, the CDR3 is TGTGCCAGCAGCGCGCGCGCCGGGACATACGAGCAGTACTTC.

This clone was counted a few times. The chain couples TRBV14 to TRBJ2-2, with D perhaps being TRBD1 or TRBD2 (6 bases each). V gave up 1 base and J gave up 5 bases, with 14 bases separating them. CDR1 is SGHDN and CDR2 is FVKESK in the germline V gene. This CDR3 has 16 residues. The CDR3 here is CASSQARGTLTGELFF. CDR3 in DNA: TGTGCCAGCAGCCAAGCCCGGGGGACACTTACCGGGGAGCTGTTTTTT.

This clone turned up a few times. The same CDR3 arises from other DNA sequences in this sample as well. This rearrangement joins TRBV5-1 to TRBJ2-5; TRBD2 matches at 9 bases. With 4 bases clipped from V and 5 bases from J, the junction kept 6 bases outside the gene matches. This CDR3 spans 14 amino acids. CDR1 is SGHRS and CDR2 is YFSETQ in the germline V gene. CDR3 bases: TGCGCCAGCAGCCCCGGGACTAGCATTGAGACCCAGTACTTC. Its protein is CASSPGTSIETQYF.

This rearrangement joins TRBV7-3 to TRBJ2-3, with D maybe TRBD2 (6 bases). CDR1 is SGHTA, CDR2 FQGTGA, per germline. The length of the CDR3 is 16 residues. V was cut by 5 bases and J by 1 base, with 16 bases left in between. The DNA for the CDR3 is TGTGCCAGCAGCCTTAGCGGACCTGGGGGCACAGATACGCAGTATTTT. Its translation is CASSLSGPGGTDTQYF.

The chain uses TRBV5-1 and TRBJ1-2; D gene uncertain. Germline lookup yields CDR1 SGHRS and CDR2 YFSETQ. The CDR3 totals 14 residues. Trimming removed 0 bases at V and 4 bases at J, with 10 bases between. The CDR3 DNA follows: TGCGCCAGCAGCTTGGCCGGGGATCTCTATGGCTACACCTTC. Translation: CASSLAGDLYGYTF.

The table lists this clone with many counts. The chain uses TRBV9 and TRBJ1-2, with D tentatively TRBD1 (5 bases). The CDR3 length is 13 residues. CDR1 SGDLS and CDR2 YYNGEE come from the germline V gene. V was trimmed by 3 bases and J by 4 bases, leaving 10 bases between them. The CDR3 is CASSGQGTYGYTF. In nucleotides, the CDR3 is TGTGCCAGCAGCGGCCAGGGCACCTATGGCTACACCTTC.

The V gene is TRBV4-2, the J gene TRBJ2-7, with D perhaps TRBD2 (6 bases). CDR3 length equals 14 residues. Germline CDR1 and CDR2: LGHNA and YNFKEQ. Trimming removed 1 base from V and 5 bases from J, with 12 bases in between. The CDR3 DNA follows: TGTGCCAGCAGCCAAGTTGGGAGGAAGGACGAGCAGTACTTC. Translating gives CASSQVGRKDEQYF.

The chain recombines TRBV11-3 with TRBJ2-1; the D call may be TRBD1 or TRBD2 (6 bases each). The CDR3 loop spans 15 amino acids. Germline CDR1 SGHNT, CDR2 YENEEA. V was cut by 5 bases and J by 6 bases, with 17 bases left in between. CDR3 coding DNA: TGTGCCAGCAGCCCAAGGGGGGTAGCGGCCAATGAGCAGTTCTTC. It is translated as CASSPRGVAANEQFF.

This clone was seen more than once but under ten times. This rearrangement joins TRBV2 to TRBJ2-1; 7 positions match TRBD2. CDR3 length: 14 amino acids. CDR1 SNHLY and CDR2 FYNNEI come from the germline V gene. With V trimmed by 6 bases and J by 3 bases, 5 bases remained unmatched. In DNA, the CDR3 is TGTGCCAGCAGACGGACTAGTAACTACAATGAGCAGTTCTTC. Translated: CASRRTSNYNEQFF.

This clone was recorded many times. The V gene is TRBV2, the J gene TRBJ2-1; 10 bases map to TRBD2. From germline, CDR1 is SNHLY and CDR2 FYNNEI. The CDR3 spans 19 residues. V was clipped by 3 bases and J by 6 bases; unmatched bases: 17. The CDR3: CASSEGLARIPSRGNEQFF. CDR3 DNA sequence: TGTGCCAGCAGTGAGGGACTAGCGAGAATACCTTCCCGCGGCAATGAGCAGTTCTTC.

Many counts were recorded for this clone. Other DNA sequences in the sample encode the same CDR3. The chain employs TRBV11-2 and TRBJ1-3; no definite D call. Germline lookup yields CDR1 SGHAT and CDR2 FQNNGV. This CDR3 is built from 14 residues. The germline V and J ends were trimmed by 0 bases and 0 bases, with 3 bases remaining between them. In nucleotides, the CDR3 is TGTGCCAGCAGCTTAGATCCCTCTGGAAACACCATATATTTT. It is translated as CASSLDPSGNTIYF.

A word on this clone: Other DNA variants within this sample encode the same CDR3. The chain has TRBV5-1 and TRBJ1-1, with D uncertain. Trimming took 0 bases from V and 3 from J, leaving 9 bases between them. CDR3 length: 14 amino acids. CDR1 SGHRS and CDR2 YFSETQ come from the germline V gene. The CDR3 DNA follows: TGCGCCAGCAGCTTGGAGTCGAGGGACACTGAAGCTTTCTTT. It codes for CASSLESRDTEAFF.

The gene calls are TRBV29-1 and TRBJ2-3, with D tentatively TRBD1 (6 bases). This CDR3 spans 14 amino acids. CDR1 and CDR2 from the germline V gene are SQVTM and ANQGSEA. Trimming stripped 6 bases from V and 4 bases from J, with 17 bases between. CDR3 amino acids: CSVGGQSTPDTQYF. CDR3 DNA: TGCAGCGTAGGTGGACAGTCTACTCCAGATACGCAGTATTTT.

This clone was counted only a few times. The chain carries TRBV5-4 and TRBJ2-1; 8 positions agree with TRBD2. The CDR3 has 14 amino acids. The V and J ends lost 3 bases and 9 bases, in that order; junction bases with no gene match: 8. The V gene's germline CDR1 is SGHNT and CDR2 YYREEE (reference sequence). CDR3 in amino acids: CASSYPGGEREQFF. The CDR3 region has the DNA TGTGCCAGCAGCTACCCGGGAGGGGAGCGTGAGCAGTTCTTC.

The chain recombines TRBV2 with TRBJ2-2; TRBD1 aligns across 10 bases. The CDR3 extends over 14 amino acids. After removal of 7 bases from V and 4 bases from J, the junction contained 3 bases not matched to a gene. Germline CDR1 is SNHLY and CDR2 is FYNNEI. CDR3: CASTWTGGTGELFF. As DNA, the CDR3 is TGTGCCAGCACCTGGACAGGGGGCACCGGGGAGCTGTTTTTT.

This clone appeared a few times. This rearrangement joins TRBV6-1 to TRBJ2-7; D may be TRBD1 (6 bases). V gave up 3 bases and J gave up 6 bases, with 15 bases separating them. The length of the CDR3 is 14 residues. Germline-derived CDR1 and CDR2 are MNHNS and SASEGT. The CDR3 sequence: CASSDFYRESEQYF. The CDR3 DNA reads as TGTGCCAGCAGTGATTTCTACAGGGAGAGCGAGCAGTACTTC.

The genes are TRBV25-1 and TRBJ2-6, with D perhaps given as TRBD1 or TRBD2 (5 bases each). The CDR3 totals 17 residues. Germline assignment: CDR1 MGHDK and CDR2 SYGVNS. V was trimmed by 7 bases and J by 4 bases, leaving 20 bases between them. CDR3 loop: CASTGAGNRGGANVLTF. CDR3 DNA sequence: TGTGCCAGCACCGGGGCCGGTAACCGTGGGGGGGCCAACGTCCTGACTTTC.

This clone was observed a few times. The rearrangement joins TRBV25-1 to TRBJ1-1, with no clear D. V was clipped by 5 bases and J by 3 bases, with 13 bases between them. The CDR3 covers 14 residues. Germline V lookup: CDR1 MGHDK, CDR2 SYGVNS. CDR3 protein: CASSSESGYTEAFF. CDR3 bases: TGTGCCAGCAGTTCGGAAAGCGGATACACTGAAGCTTTCTTT.

The chain carries TRBV5-4 and TRBJ2-5, with D maybe TRBD2 (5 bases). This CDR3 is built from 12 residues. Trimming cost V 4 bases and J 5 bases, with 9 bases left between them. The germline CDR1 and CDR2 sequences are SGHNT and YYREEE (reference sequence). CDR3 residues: CASSQTGETQYF. In DNA, the CDR3 is TGTGCCAGCAGCCAAACGGGGGAGACCCAGTACTTC.

V gene TRBV10-3 combines with J gene TRBJ2-7; TRBD1 aligns across 7 bases. Unmatched junction bases numbered 13, after V lost 4 bases and J lost 7 bases. This CDR3 has 15 amino acids. Germline V CDR1 and CDR2: ENHRY, SYGVKD. In DNA, the CDR3 is TGTGCCATCAGTGCATGGGTAGGGGGCTCGGATGAGCAGTACTTC. Translation gives CAISAWVGGSDEQYF.

This clone was seen only a few times. This sequence joins TRBV5-1 and TRBJ2-2; 9 bases are a match to TRBD1. There are 16 residues in the CDR3. V gave up 6 bases and J gave up 5 bases; unmatched junction bases: 11. Looked up from germline, CDR1 is SGHRS and CDR2 is YFSETQ. The CDR3: CASKRGQGLGTGELFF. The CDR3, as DNA: TGCGCCAGCAAGAGGGGACAGGGCCTGGGTACCGGGGAGCTGTTTTTT.

This clone came up many times. The chain has TRBV4-3 and TRBJ2-1; D gene unclear. This CDR3 region has 14 residues. The V end lost 0 bases, the J end lost 4 bases, and 7 bases lay between the germline ends. CDR1 is LGHNA, CDR2 YSLEER, per germline. The CDR3 protein is CASSQDKAYNEQFF. CDR3 nucleotide sequence: TGCGCCAGCAGCCAAGATAAGGCGTACAATGAGCAGTTCTTC.

This clone was observed a handful of times. The chain carries TRBV6-5 and TRBJ2-1; 12 bases match TRBD2. CDR1 is MNHEY and CDR2 is SVGAGI in the germline V gene. There are 16 residues in the CDR3. J was trimmed by 6 bases and V by 4 bases; bases with no gene match: 7. In DNA, the CDR3 is TGTGCCAGCAGTTCCAAACTAGCGGGAGGAAGCAATGAGCAGTTCTTC. Its translation: CASSSKLAGGSNEQFF.